These 7 T cell receptor beta chains share one sample of origin, sequenced in a study of blood T cell repertoires in COVID-19. The assay was immunoSEQ multiplex PCR, and TCRdb's table has in-frame clones only and misses some. Of 100,000 to 120,000 clones in the sample, 81% were seen once. The sequencing sample was made of peripheral blood. These receptors all stem from a man older than 75 with acute or convalescent COVID-19.

The genes are TRBV6-6 and TRBJ1-1; D not certain. CDR3 length: 17 residues. The V and J ends lost 5 bases and 0 bases respectively, with 19 bases between them. The germline gives CDR1 MNHNY, CDR2 SVGAGI (reference sequence). CDR3 amino acids: CASSRSGSERMNTEAFF. CDR3 nucleotides: TGTGCCAGCAGTCGAAGCGGGTCTGAGCGAATGAACACTGAAGCTTTCTTT.

This chain uses TRBV7-9 with TRBJ2-1; TRBD1 matches 7 bases. The V gene's germline CDR1 is SEHNR and CDR2 FQNEAQ (reference sequence). This CDR3 is 13 amino acids long. V shed 1 base, J shed 9 bases, and the junction held 3 bases outside the gene matches. The CDR3 sequence is CASSLEGAVEQFF. The CDR3 DNA sequence: TGTGCCAGCAGCTTAGAGGGGGCGGTTGAGCAGTTCTTC.

This chain joins TRBV19 and TRBJ2-7; weak D call: TRBD1 (6 bases). V was cut by 1 base and J by 6 bases, with 19 bases left in between. The CDR3 has 16 amino acids. Germline V gene lookup returns CDR1 LNHDA and CDR2 SQIVND (reference sequence). CDR3 nucleotides: TGTGCCAGTAGTATAGGTCATCAGGGGATCTCAGCCGAGCAGTACTTC. It is translated as CASSIGHQGISAEQYF.

The chain recombines TRBV5-1 with TRBJ2-5, with TRBD1 matching over 7 bases. The CDR3 runs 14 residues. Losses at the gene ends were 3 bases for V and 5 bases for J; bases not matched to a gene: 7. Germline lookup yields CDR1 SGHRS and CDR2 YFSETQ. The CDR3 coding sequence is TGCGCCAGCAGCTCCGACAGGGCGGAGGAGACCCAGTACTTC. It codes for CASSSDRAEETQYF.

The chain uses TRBV7-2 and TRBJ2-5, with 8 bases lining up with TRBD1. After removal of 1 base from V and 10 bases from J, the junction contained 11 bases not matched to a gene. The CDR3 spans 15 residues. Germline V lookup: CDR1 SGHTA, CDR2 FQGNSA. In nucleotides, the CDR3 is TGTGCCAGCAGCTTAGAGGGCGGACAGGGAAGGGACCAGTACTTC. Protein product: CASSLEGGQGRDQYF.

The chain recombines TRBV29-1 with TRBJ1-3; D is perhaps TRBD1 (6 bases). The CDR3 is 12 residues long. Germline V lookup: CDR1 SQVTM, CDR2 ANQGSEA. Trimming took off 7 bases at V and 4 bases at J, with 11 bases between the two ends. In DNA form, the CDR3 reads TGCAGCGGTGGACAGATCGGAAACACCATATATTTT. Protein sequence: CSGGQIGNTIYF.

The gene calls are TRBV14 and TRBJ2-2; D not resolved. The CDR3 covers 14 residues. Germline assignment: CDR1 SGHDN and CDR2 FVKESK. The V gene lost 4 bases and the J gene lost 0 bases, with 6 bases spanning the gap. Here the CDR3 DNA reads TGTGCCAGCAGCCCGAGCTCGAACACCGGGGAGCTGTTTTTT. Protein product: CASSPSSNTGELFF.